These 14 T cell receptor beta chains were all obtained from the same sample, sequenced in a study of blood T cell repertoires in COVID-19. Generated by immunoSEQ multiplex PCR, the TCRdb table keeps only in-frame clones and is missing some. The sample holds approximately 210,000 clones, 75% to 90% seen once. Sequencing input: peripheral blood. Every receptor here comes from a human donor in a cohort sampled during active COVID-19.

CDR3 nucleotides: TGTGCCACCAGCCTGGACAGTACGAACACCGGGGAGCTGTTTTTT. It translates to CATSLDSTNTGELFF. This chain joins TRBV24-1 and TRBJ2-2, with TRBD1 as a possible D gene (6 bases). V was trimmed by 7 bases and J by 0 bases, leaving 11 bases between them. The CDR3 extends over 15 amino acids. The germline V gene encodes CDR1 KGHDR and CDR2 SFDVKD.

The J gene is TRBJ2-7, the V gene TRBV18; no reliable D call. CDR3 length: 15 amino acids. V lost 2 bases to trimming and J lost 1 base, with 12 bases between them. Germline CDR1 and CDR2: KGHSH and LQKENI. DNA of the CDR3: TGTGCCAGCTCACCAAATCCAGGCTCATCCTACGAGCAGTACTTC. This encodes CASSPNPGSSYEQYF.

CDR3 residues: CATSPFTGELFF. CDR3 nucleotides: TGTGCCACCAGTCCATTCACCGGGGAGCTGTTTTTT. The rearrangement uses TRBV24-1 and TRBJ2-2; no firm D call. Germline CDR1 and CDR2: KGHDR and SFDVKD. The CDR3 is 12 amino acids. Trimming cost V 6 bases and J 4 bases, with 5 bases left between them.

CDR3 in amino acids: CASSPLLSGRARGTGELFF. CDR3 DNA: TGTGCCAGCAGCCCGTTACTAAGCGGGAGGGCCAGGGGAACCGGGGAGCTGTTTTTT. The J gene is TRBJ2-2, the V gene TRBV7-9; TRBD2 matches at 10 bases. V shed 5 bases, J shed 5 bases, and the junction held 17 bases outside the gene matches. The CDR3 totals 19 residues. Germline CDR1 and CDR2: SEHNR and FQNEAQ (reference sequence).

V is TRBV18 and J is TRBJ2-7, with 10 bases matching TRBD2. Germline assignment: CDR1 KGHSH and CDR2 LQKENI. With V trimmed by 3 bases and J by 2 bases, 7 bases remained unmatched. The CDR3 totals 16 residues. The CDR3 loop is CASSPPGLAKPYEQYF. Here the CDR3 DNA reads TGTGCCAGCTCACCCCCGGGACTAGCGAAGCCCTACGAGCAGTACTTC.

The CDR3 loop is CASSQVGRGKKQFF. Here the CDR3 DNA reads TGTGCCAGCAGCCAAGTGGGAAGGGGCAAGAAGCAGTTCTTC. The genes are TRBV3-1 (or the pseudogene TRBV3-2) and TRBJ2-1; the D gene is possibly TRBD1 (5 bases). Germline CDR1 and CDR2: LGHDT and YNNKEL (reference sequence). There are 14 residues in the CDR3. V lost 1 base to trimming and J lost 11 bases, with 15 bases between them.

The gene calls are TRBV29-1 and TRBJ2-7; D might be TRBD1 (7 bases). There are 12 residues in the CDR3. Per germline, CDR1 SQVTM and CDR2 ANQGSEA. V dropped 4 bases and J dropped 3 bases, with 10 bases sitting between them. For the CDR3, the DNA is TGCAGCGTTGGACAGGGAGGCTACGAGCAGTACTTC. This encodes CSVGQGGYEQYF.

The chain uses TRBV3-1 (or the pseudogene TRBV3-2) and TRBJ2-7; D not resolved. The CDR3 is 12 amino acids. Deletions cut 3 bases from V and 5 bases from J, with 8 bases between. Per germline, CDR1 LGHDT and CDR2 YNNKEL (reference sequence). The CDR3 region has the DNA TGTGCCAGCAGCCATCACCGGGACGAGCAGTACTTC. This translates into CASSHHRDEQYF.

The chain couples TRBV9 to TRBJ1-6, with a possible D match to TRBD1 (5 bases). The CDR3 length is 16 residues. The V and J ends lost 0 bases and 6 bases respectively, with 13 bases between them. Germline values: CDR1 SGDLS, CDR2 YYNGEE. In DNA form, the CDR3 reads TGTGCCAGCAGCGTAGCCGGGCAGGGAGGTAATTCACCCCTCCACTTT. Its translation is CASSVAGQGGNSPLHF.

The genes are TRBV7-8 and TRBJ2-5; 7 nucleotides agree with TRBD1. The CDR3 consists of 17 residues. Germline values: CDR1 SGHVS, CDR2 FQNEAQ. J was trimmed by 2 bases and V by 5 bases; bases with no gene match: 14. In nucleotides, the CDR3 is TGTGCCAGCAGCCCCCGTTCTGGGGTCAGGGGGCAAGAGACCCAGTACTTC. Residues: CASSPRSGVRGQETQYF.

This chain joins TRBV7-9 and TRBJ2-5, with 9 bases fitting TRBD2. Germline V CDR1 and CDR2: SEHNR, FQNEAQ (reference sequence). Germline trimming cut 5 bases from V and 4 bases from J; bases unmatched to any gene: 8. The CDR3 covers 15 residues. The CDR3 sequence is CASSPQSGGSETQYF. The CDR3 DNA reads as TGTGCCAGCAGCCCACAGAGCGGGGGGTCAGAGACCCAGTACTTC.

This chain connects TRBV7-9 to TRBJ1-1; weak D call: TRBD1 (6 bases). The germline V gene encodes CDR1 SEHNR and CDR2 FQNEAQ (reference sequence). The CDR3 has 16 residues. V lost 5 bases, J lost 0 bases, and 16 bases lay in between. The CDR3 is CASSPMTGAMNTEAFF. The CDR3 DNA reads as TGTGCCAGCAGCCCGATGACAGGTGCTATGAACACTGAAGCTTTCTTT.

The V and J genes are TRBV24-1 and TRBJ2-7; D may be TRBD1 (5 bases). This CDR3 spans 13 amino acids. The V gene's germline CDR1 is KGHDR and CDR2 SFDVKD. Trimming pared 7 bases from V and 1 base from J, leaving 10 bases between. The CDR3 nucleotides are TGTGCCACCAGATCAGGGTCTTCCTACGAGCAGTACTTC. It translates to CATRSGSSYEQYF.

This chain joins TRBV5-1 and TRBJ2-7, with 9 bases lining up with TRBD2. The V and J ends lost 0 bases and 6 bases, in that order; junction bases with no gene match: 7. Germline assignment: CDR1 SGHRS and CDR2 YFSETQ. The length of the CDR3 is 15 residues. CDR3 amino acids: CASSLEGREGREQYF. The DNA for the CDR3 is TGCGCCAGCAGCTTGGAGGGGCGGGAGGGCCGCGAGCAGTACTTC.